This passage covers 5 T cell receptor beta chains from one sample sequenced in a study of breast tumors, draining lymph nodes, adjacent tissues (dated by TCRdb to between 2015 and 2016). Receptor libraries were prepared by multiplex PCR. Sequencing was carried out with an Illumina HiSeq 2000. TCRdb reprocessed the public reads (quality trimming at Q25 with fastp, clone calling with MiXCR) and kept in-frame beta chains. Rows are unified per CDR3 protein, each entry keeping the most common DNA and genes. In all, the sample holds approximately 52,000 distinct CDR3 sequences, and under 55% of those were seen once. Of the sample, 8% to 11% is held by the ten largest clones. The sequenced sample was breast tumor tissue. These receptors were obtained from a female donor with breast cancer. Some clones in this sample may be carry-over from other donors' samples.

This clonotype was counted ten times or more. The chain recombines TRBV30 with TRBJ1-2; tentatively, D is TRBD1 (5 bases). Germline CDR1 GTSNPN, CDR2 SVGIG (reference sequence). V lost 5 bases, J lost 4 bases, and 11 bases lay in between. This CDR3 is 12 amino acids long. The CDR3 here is CAWLGDRYGYTF. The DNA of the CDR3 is TGTGCCTGGTTGGGGGACCGCTATGGCTACACCTTC.

CDR3 sequence reads: CATSREAGTSGTTDTQYF. The CDR3 DNA is TGTGCCACCAGCAGAGAAGCTGGGACTAGCGGGACCACAGATACGCAGTATTTT. V is TRBV15 and J is TRBJ2-3, with 13 positions matching TRBD2. This CDR3 region has 18 residues. With V trimmed by 0 bases and J by 2 bases, 5 bases remained unmatched. CDR1 LNHNV and CDR2 YYDKDF come from the germline V gene (reference sequence).

Here the CDR3 DNA reads TGTGCCAGCAGCTTGGCCCTGGCAGATGAGCAGTTCTTC. This sequence encodes CASSLALADEQFF. The chain employs TRBV5-6 and TRBJ2-1; D is ambiguous. Trimming left V 0 bases short and J 8 bases short, with 9 bases between. CDR3 length equals 13 residues. Per germline, CDR1 SGHDT and CDR2 YYEEEE.

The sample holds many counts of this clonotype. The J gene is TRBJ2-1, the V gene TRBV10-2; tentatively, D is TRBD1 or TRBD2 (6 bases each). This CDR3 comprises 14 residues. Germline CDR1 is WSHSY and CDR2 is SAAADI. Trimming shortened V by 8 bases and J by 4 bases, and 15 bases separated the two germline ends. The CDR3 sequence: CASDSGGGYNEQFF. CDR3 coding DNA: TGCGCCAGCGATAGCGGAGGGGGGTACAATGAGCAGTTCTTC.

CDR3 sequence: CAREGLAGWDEQFF. In DNA form, the CDR3 reads TGTGCTAGAGAGGGACTAGCGGGATGGGATGAGCAGTTCTTC. V and J are TRBV19 and TRBJ2-1; TRBD2 matches 13 bases. From germline, CDR1 is LNHDA and CDR2 SQIVND (reference sequence). The CDR3 spans 14 residues.